These T cell receptor beta chains were read from a single sample in a study of T cell clonotyping in hematopoietic cell transplantation. Using immunoSEQ multiplex PCR, the repertoire was profiled, and TCRdb retains in-frame clones only, with some absent. The table shows more than 25,000 clones, with roughly nine tenths occurring only once. The sample consisted of PBMCs, taken 100 days after allogeneic stem cell transplant. These receptors all come from a female patient in her forties or fifties who had an allogeneic stem cell transplant from a related donor, so the T cells may come from the graft donor. Some clones in this sample may be carry-over from other donors' samples. Both conserved end residues are part of each CDR3. D genes are given only for firm matches. The size entry is marked missing in some rows and otherwise reads once, few, many or a size class.

V: TRBV6-6; J: TRBJ2-7; D: -; size: -; DNA: TGTGCCAGCAGTTACTTTCCTAGCACCTACGAGCAGTACTTC; CDR3: CASSYFPSTYEQYF
V: TRBV7-9; J: TRBJ2-1; D: -; size: -; DNA: TGTGCCAGCAGCTCCCCGGGCAGGTACAATGAGCAGTTCTTC; CDR3: CASSSPGRYNEQFF
V: TRBV7-2; J: TRBJ2-7; D: TRBD1; size: -; DNA: TGTGCCAGCAGCTCGTTTGGGACAGCGTCCTACGAGCAGTACTTC; CDR3: CASSSFGTASYEQYF
V: TRBV5-1; J: TRBJ2-3; D: -; size: -; DNA: TGCGCCAGCAGCTTCACGAGGAGCACAGATACGCAGTATTTT; CDR3: CASSFTRSTDTQYF
V: TRBV18; J: TRBJ1-1; D: -; size: -; DNA: TGTGCCAGCTCACACGCAGGGGCCGACACTGAAGCTTTCTTT; CDR3: CASSHAGADTEAFF
V: TRBV10-3; J: TRBJ1-5; D: -; size: -; DNA: TGTGCCATCAGTGAGTCTGATTTTGTCACGAGAGCCAATCAGCCCCAGCATTTT; CDR3: CAISESDFVTRANQPQHF
V: TRBV14; J: TRBJ1-1; D: -; size: -; DNA: TGTGCCAGCAGCCAAGATCAAGGACAGATATACACTGAAGCTTTCTTT; CDR3: CASSQDQGQIYTEAFF
V: TRBV5-6; J: TRBJ2-3; D: -; size: -; DNA: TGTGCCAGCAGCCTTCTGGCAGATACGCAGTATTTT; CDR3: CASSLLADTQYF
V: TRBV19; J: TRBJ1-2; D: -; size: -; DNA: TGTGCCAGTAGTGCCGAGCGGGGATACTATGGCTACACCTTC; CDR3: CASSAERGYYGYTF
V: TRBV9; J: TRBJ2-7; D: -; size: -; DNA: TGTGCCAGCAGCGTAGGACCTACCCACACCTCGGAGCAGTACTTC; CDR3: CASSVGPTHTSEQYF
V: TRBV10-2; J: TRBJ2-1; D: -; size: -; DNA: TGCGCCAGCAGTGGCGACTGGCTCAATGAGCAGTTCTTC; CDR3: CASSGDWLNEQFF
V: TRBV9; J: TRBJ2-7; D: TRBD1; size: -; DNA: TGTGCCAGCAGCGTTCGCAAACCGGACAGGGGCCTCTACGAGCAGTACTTC; CDR3: CASSVRKPDRGLYEQYF
V: TRBV27; J: TRBJ2-6; D: TRBD1; size: -; DNA: TGTGCCAGCAGTCCGGGACAGGGGGTTGTTGGGGCCAACGTCCTGACTTTC; CDR3: CASSPGQGVVGANVLTF
V: TRBV14; J: TRBJ2-1; D: -; size: -; DNA: TGTGCCAGCACAAGCGGGCCCTACTCCTACAATGAGCAGTTCTTC; CDR3: CASTSGPYSYNEQFF
V: TRBV19; J: TRBJ2-2; D: TRBD2; size: once; DNA: TGTGCCAGTAGTCGAGCGGGGGGGGCCTACACCGGGGAGCTGTTTTTT; CDR3: CASSRAGGAYTGELFF
V: TRBV4-2; J: TRBJ1-2; D: -; size: -; DNA: TGTGCCAGCAGCCAAGATTCAAGAGCTAACTATGGCTACACCTTC; CDR3: CASSQDSRANYGYTF